What follows describes a single T cell receptor beta chain. Per the authors' pipeline: The authors estimated nucleated cell counts from reference gene primer amplification. Here immunoSEQ multiplex PCR was the method, and the copy in TCRdb shows in-frame clones only, minus some. V and J calls and clone size are as listed in that table; D and trimming were resolved from the DNA. This table holds approximately 130,000 clones, around 86% found once. This record belongs to a study of blood T cell repertoires in COVID-19. Study context: COVID-19 samples collected from the United States, Italy and Spain covered acute and convalescent phases.

This receptor was identified in a woman aged 50 to 60 who had recovered from COVID-19. The sequenced material came from peripheral blood.

The CDR3 DNA reads TGCGCCAGCAGCTTGGCCGTGGGGGGGAACACCATATATTTT. It is translated as CASSLAVGGNTIYF. The gene calls are TRBV5-1 and TRBJ1-3, with D possibly TRBD1 on 5 matching bases. This CDR3 has 14 residues. The V and J ends lost 0 bases and 7 bases respectively, with 11 bases between them. Germline V gene sequence: CDR1 SGHRS, CDR2 YFSETQ.